These 6 T cell receptor beta chains were sequenced from one sample in a study of monozygotic twins with inflammatory bowel disease. TCRdb reprocessed the 5' RACE reads; each CDR3 protein has one entry and no DNA is given. This listing includes approximately 340,000 distinct CDR3 sequences. Sequenced material: blood. The receptors were sampled from a human donor with ulcerative colitis or Crohn's disease, or a healthy co-twin of an affected twin (not recorded which).

The chain uses TRBV7-2 and TRBJ1-5; the TRBD1 assignment by TCRdb is unverifiable without DNA. This CDR3 contains 16 residues. The germline V gene encodes CDR1 SGHTA and CDR2 FQGNSA. The CDR3 protein is CASSLDPGGRGQPQHF.

This rearrangement joins TRBV20-1 to TRBJ1-5; TCRdb's assignment of TRBD1 cannot be checked, as there is no DNA. The CDR3 is 16 residues long. Germline values: CDR1 DFQATT, CDR2 SNEGSKA (reference sequence). CDR3 sequence: CSARDPTGGSRQPQHF.

The genes are TRBV5-4 and TRBJ1-4. CDR1 SGHNT and CDR2 YYREEE come from the germline V gene (reference sequence). The CDR3 covers 15 residues. The CDR3 reads CASSVGGATNEKLFF.

The chain recombines TRBV18 with TRBJ1-1; as DNA is missing, the TRBD1 call by TCRdb cannot be tested. Looked up from germline, CDR1 is KGHSH and CDR2 is LQKENI. The CDR3 extends over 15 amino acids. The CDR3 sequence: CASSSDSGGLTEAFF.

The chain has TRBV12-3 or TRBV12-4 and TRBJ2-7; TCRdb names TRBD1, which stays unverified in the absence of DNA. CDR3 size: 16 residues. The CDR3 reads CASSYGTYRGLGEQYF.

The chain employs TRBV11-2 and TRBJ2-1; TCRdb's assignment of TRBD1 cannot be checked, as there is no DNA. CDR3 length: 17 residues. Germline CDR1 reads SGHAT; CDR2 reads FQNNGV. CDR3 loop: CASSLERTGTVRNEQFF.